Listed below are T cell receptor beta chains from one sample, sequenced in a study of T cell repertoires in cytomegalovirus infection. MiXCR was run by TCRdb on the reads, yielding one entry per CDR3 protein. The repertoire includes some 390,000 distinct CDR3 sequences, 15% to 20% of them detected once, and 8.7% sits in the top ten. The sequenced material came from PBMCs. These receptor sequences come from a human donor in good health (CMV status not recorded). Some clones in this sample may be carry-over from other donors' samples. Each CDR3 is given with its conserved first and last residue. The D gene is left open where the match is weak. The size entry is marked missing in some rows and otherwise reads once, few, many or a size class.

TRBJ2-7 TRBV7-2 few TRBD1 TGTGCCAGCAGCTTATCCGGGACAGGGGCCTACGAGCAGTACTTC CASSLSGTGAYEQYF
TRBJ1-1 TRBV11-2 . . TGTGCCAGCAGCTTCGGTGGCGGTGAAGCTTTCTTT CASSFGGGEAFF
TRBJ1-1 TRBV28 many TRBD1 TGTGCCAGCAGTCGAACAGGGGACACTGAAGCTTTCTTT CASSRTGDTEAFF
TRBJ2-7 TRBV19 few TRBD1 TGTGCCAGTAGGGACAGGCCGAGCTCCTACGAGCAGTACTTC CASRDRPSSYEQYF
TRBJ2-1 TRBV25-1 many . TGTGCCAGCTCTAGCACAACCGTTCGATCCAATGAGCAGTTCTTC CASSSTTVRSNEQFF
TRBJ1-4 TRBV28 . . TGTGCCAGCAGCTCCCAAATCGGAAAACTGTTTTTT CASSSQIGKLFF
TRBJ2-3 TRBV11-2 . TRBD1 TGTGCCAGCAGCTCAAAATACAGGGGTGGAGATACGCAGTATTTT CASSSKYRGGDTQYF
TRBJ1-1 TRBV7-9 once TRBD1 TGTGCCAGCAGCATTCCGGGACAGGGCGACCAAGCTTTCTTT CASSIPGQGDQAFF
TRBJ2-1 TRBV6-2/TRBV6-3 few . TGTGCCAGCAGTATCGGGCCCCGGCGAGGGCCCTATGAGCAGTTCTTC CASSIGPRRGPYEQFF
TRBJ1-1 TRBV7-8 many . TGTGCCAGCAGCTCCCGACAGAAATTAACTGAAGCTTTCTTT CASSSRQKLTEAFF